The 9 T cell receptor beta chains listed next were all sequenced from one sample in a study of CD8+CD57+ T cells in acquired aplastic anemia. According to the study, genomic DNA was the template for TCR beta VDJ and CDR3 profiling. From the reads, TCRdb called clonotypes with MiXCR, one entry per CDR3 protein. Found here are 120,000 or so distinct CDR3 sequences, approximately 36% of them singletons; the top ten hold roughly 3%. CD8+CD57+ cell expansion, shown by flow cytometry, had occurred in the patients selected for sequencing. The sample taken for sequencing was sorted CD4+, CD8+, or CD8+CD57+ T cells (not recorded which) from PBMCs. These receptors were obtained from a human donor with aplastic anemia.

The table lists this clonotype with a few counts. The rearrangement joins TRBV20-1 to TRBJ2-3, with unresolved D. Germline CDR1 and CDR2: DFQATT and SNEGSKA (reference sequence). The CDR3 sequence is 11 residues long. Trimming shortened V by 4 bases and J by 6 bases, and 8 bases separated the two germline ends. CDR3 sequence reads: CSANPQDTQYF. The CDR3 region has the DNA TGCAGTGCTAACCCACAGGATACGCAGTATTTT.

The chain uses TRBV24-1 and TRBJ2-7; 9 nucleotides match TRBD1. Trimming removed 11 bases from V and 3 bases from J; junction bases left unmatched: 13. The CDR3 sequence is 15 residues long. Germline V gene lookup returns CDR1 KGHDR and CDR2 SFDVKD. CDR3 sequence (DNA): TGTGCCATCCACCTCATCGGGACAGGGTTCTACGAGCAGTACTTC. It yields the protein CAIHLIGTGFYEQYF.

This clonotype was seen many times. The V and J genes are TRBV15 and TRBJ1-1; the match to TRBD1 covers 7 bases. With 5 bases clipped from V and 10 bases from J, the junction kept 7 bases outside the gene matches. The CDR3 sequence is 12 residues long. In germline, CDR1 is LNHNV, CDR2 YYDKDF (reference sequence). The chain's CDR3 is CATSQRTGVAFF. In DNA form, the CDR3 reads TGTGCCACCAGCCAGAGGACAGGCGTAGCTTTCTTT.

Only a few counts were recorded for this clonotype. The chain employs TRBV10-3 and TRBJ1-1, with D uncertain. The ends were cut back, 5 bases at V and 6 bases at J, with 10 bases in the middle. The CDR3 length is 12 residues. The V gene's germline CDR1 is ENHRY and CDR2 SYGVKD. CDR3 DNA sequence: TGTGCCATCAGTTATATACGGGCTGAAGCTTTCTTT. Its translation: CAISYIRAEAFF.

This clonotype occurred many times. V usage is TRBV12-3 or TRBV12-4 and J usage is TRBJ2-3, with unresolved D. The V end was cut by 7 bases, the J end by 4 bases, with 15 bases between. This CDR3 has 14 residues. The CDR3 protein is CASTLDLLSDTQYF. CDR3 nucleotide sequence: TGTGCCAGCACCCTCGACCTCCTTTCAGATACGCAGTATTTT.

This clonotype was counted many times. J is TRBJ2-3 and V is TRBV20-1; TRBD2 might be the D (7 bases). Between the trimmed V and J ends, which lost 6 bases and 5 bases, there was a span of 18 bases. The CDR3 is 14 amino acids. The V gene's germline CDR1 is DFQATT and CDR2 SNEGSKA (reference sequence). In nucleotides, the CDR3 is TGCAGTGCCACACTGGGGGGGGCACGAGATACGCAGTATTTT. Translating gives CSATLGGARDTQYF.

This clonotype was seen many times. This chain uses TRBV5-6 with TRBJ1-1; weak D call: TRBD1 (5 bases). CDR3 length equals 13 residues. CDR1 and CDR2 (germline): SGHDT, YYEEEE. Trimming left V 2 bases short and J 3 bases short, with 8 bases between. DNA of the CDR3: TGTGCCAGCAGCTTCCCGGGGCACACTGAAGCTTTCTTT. Its translation is CASSFPGHTEAFF. The whole variable domain, filled in from reference TRBV5-6 and TRBJ1-1, reads DAGVTQSPTHLIKTRGQQVTLRCSPKSGHDTVSWYQQALGQGPQFIFQYYEEEERQRGNFPDRFSGHQFPNYSSELNVNALLLGDSALYLCASSFPGHTEAFFGQGTRLTVV.

The chain employs TRBV6-1 and TRBJ2-3; 12 bases are shared with TRBD2. Trimming at V came to 8 bases and at J to 3 bases, leaving 6 bases not matched to a gene. Germline V lookup: CDR1 MNHNS, CDR2 SASEGT. The CDR3 consists of 15 residues. CDR3 in amino acids: CASSGLAGTTDTQYF. For the CDR3, the DNA is TGTGCCAGCTCCGGACTAGCGGGGACTACAGATACGCAGTATTTT.

This clonotype was found many times. The CDR3 loop is CAINNRDPTEAFF. For the CDR3, the DNA is TGTGCCATCAACAATCGGGACCCCACTGAAGCTTTCTTT. The V and J genes are TRBV19 and TRBJ1-1; TRBD1 is a possible D gene (5 bases). Germline CDR1 LNHDA, CDR2 SQIVND (reference sequence). V lost 10 bases and J 4 bases, leaving 16 bases between the germline ends. This CDR3 contains 13 residues.